The table lists the clone carrying this TCR beta chain with a few counts. This sample was taken from a study of CD8+CD57+ T cells in acquired aplastic anemia. Sequencing was done on patients that had shown CD8+CD57+ cell expansion by flow cytometry. Profiles of TCR beta VDJ and CDR3 were generated from a genomic DNA template. Via MiXCR, TCRdb re-called the reads, giving one row per CDR3 protein. The repertoire holds about 180,000 distinct CDR3 sequences, around 50% seen once, with approximately 13% in the top ten. The CDR3 is 15 residues long. The germline V gene encodes CDR1 PRHDT and CDR2 FYEKMQ (reference sequence). The V end was cut by 5 bases, the J end by 0 bases, with 10 bases between.

Input material: sorted CD4+, CD8+, or CD8+CD57+ T cells (not recorded which) from PBMCs. This TCR came from a human donor with aplastic anemia. The V call is TRBV13, the J call TRBJ2-2; no reliable D call. CDR3 sequence (DNA): TGTGCCAGCAGCCCCCAAAATCCGAACACCGGGGAGCTGTTTTTT. This translates into CASSPQNPNTGELFF.